This entry is about one T cell receptor (beta chain). The data originate from a study of cytomegalovirus exposure and HLA in healthy donors. Use of 60 Vbeta and 13 Jbeta primers characterized the PCR. Produced via immunoSEQ multiplex PCR; TCRdb's table is partial and in-frame only. The profile shows about 250,000 clones, roughly 70% of them singletons. The germline V gene has CDR1 SEHNR and CDR2 FQNEAQ (reference sequence). CDR3 length equals 12 residues. V was clipped by 5 bases and J by 3 bases, with 8 bases between them. Sequences were obtained from PBMCs. The clonotype comes from a female donor in good health and CMV-seronegative. The chain has TRBV7-9 and TRBJ2-7; D perhaps matches TRBD1 (6 bases). CDR3 coding DNA: TGTGCCAGCAGCGAACAGGGCTACGAGCAGTACTTC. It translates to CASSEQGYEQYF.